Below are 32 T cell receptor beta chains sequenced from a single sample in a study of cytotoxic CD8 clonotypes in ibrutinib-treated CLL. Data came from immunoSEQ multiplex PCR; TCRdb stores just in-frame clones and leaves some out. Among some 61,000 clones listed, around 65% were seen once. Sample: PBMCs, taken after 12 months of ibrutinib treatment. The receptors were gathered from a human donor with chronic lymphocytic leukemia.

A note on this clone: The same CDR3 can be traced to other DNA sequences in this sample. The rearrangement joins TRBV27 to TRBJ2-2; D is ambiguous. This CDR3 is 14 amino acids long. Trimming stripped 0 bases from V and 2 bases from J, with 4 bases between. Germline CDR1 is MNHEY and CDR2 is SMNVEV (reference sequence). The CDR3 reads CASSLSSNTGELFF. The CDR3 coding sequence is TGTGCCAGCAGTTTATCTTCCAACACCGGGGAGCTGTTTTTT.

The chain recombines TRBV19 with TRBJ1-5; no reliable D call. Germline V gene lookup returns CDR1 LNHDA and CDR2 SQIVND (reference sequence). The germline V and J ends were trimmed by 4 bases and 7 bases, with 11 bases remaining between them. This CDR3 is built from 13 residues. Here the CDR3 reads CASSTAQGQPQHF. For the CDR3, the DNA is TGTGCCAGTAGTACTGCCCAAGGACAGCCCCAGCATTTT.

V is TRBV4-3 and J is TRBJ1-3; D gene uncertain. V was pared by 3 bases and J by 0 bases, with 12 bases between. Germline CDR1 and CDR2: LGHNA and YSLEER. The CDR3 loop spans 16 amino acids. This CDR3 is CASSQVGISSGNTIYF. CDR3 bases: TGCGCCAGCAGCCAGGTGGGGATCAGCTCTGGAAACACCATATATTTT.

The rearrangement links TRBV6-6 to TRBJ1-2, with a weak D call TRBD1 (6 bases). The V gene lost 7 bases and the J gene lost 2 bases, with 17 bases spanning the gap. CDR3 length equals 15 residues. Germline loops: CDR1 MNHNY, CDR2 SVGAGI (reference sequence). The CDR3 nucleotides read TGTGCCAGCATCTTAGGAGGGGGGGGCAACTATGGCTACACCTTC. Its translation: CASILGGGGNYGYTF.

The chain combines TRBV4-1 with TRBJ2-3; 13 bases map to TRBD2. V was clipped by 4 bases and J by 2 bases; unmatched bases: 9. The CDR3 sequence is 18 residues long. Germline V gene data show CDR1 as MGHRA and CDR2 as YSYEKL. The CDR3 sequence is CASSRSRGLAGNTDTQYF. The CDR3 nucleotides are TGCGCCAGCAGCCGAAGTAGGGGACTAGCGGGGAACACAGATACGCAGTATTTT.

The CDR3 sequence: CASSRTSGTDTQYF. Here the CDR3 DNA reads TGTGCCAGTAGCCGAACTAGCGGCACAGATACGCAGTATTTT. This sequence joins TRBV19 and TRBJ2-3, with 7 bases matching TRBD2. CDR1 is LNHDA and CDR2 is SQIVND in the germline V gene (reference sequence). CDR3 length: 14 residues. Trimming took 6 bases from V and 1 from J; bases not matched to a gene: 4.

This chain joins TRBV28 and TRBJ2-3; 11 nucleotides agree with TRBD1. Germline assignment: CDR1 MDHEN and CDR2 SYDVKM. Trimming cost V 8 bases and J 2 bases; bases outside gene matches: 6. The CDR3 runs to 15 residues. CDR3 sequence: CASRTGGAATDTQYF. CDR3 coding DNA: TGTGCCAGCCGGACAGGGGGCGCCGCCACAGATACGCAGTATTTT.

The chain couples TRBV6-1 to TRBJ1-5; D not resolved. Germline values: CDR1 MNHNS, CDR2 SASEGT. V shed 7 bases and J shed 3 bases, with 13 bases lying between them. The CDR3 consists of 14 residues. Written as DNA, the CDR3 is TGTGCCAGCACCTCTGGGATCGTCAATCAGCCCCAGCATTTT. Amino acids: CASTSGIVNQPQHF.

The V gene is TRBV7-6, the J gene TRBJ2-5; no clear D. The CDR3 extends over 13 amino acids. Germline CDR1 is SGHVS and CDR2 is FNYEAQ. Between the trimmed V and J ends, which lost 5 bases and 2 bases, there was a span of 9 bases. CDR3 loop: CASSLWDQETQYF. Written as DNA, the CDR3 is TGTGCCAGCAGCCTATGGGATCAAGAGACCCAGTACTTC.

The CDR3 DNA sequence: TGTGCCAGCAGTGCCACAGGGGCCCCAACTAATGAAAAACTGTTTTTT. Translated, it gives CASSATGAPTNEKLFF. The chain joins TRBV6-1 to TRBJ1-4; TRBD1 agrees at 7 bases. CDR1 is MNHNS and CDR2 is SASEGT in the germline V gene. Trimming removed 4 bases from V and 0 bases from J; junction bases left unmatched: 5. The CDR3 spans 16 residues.

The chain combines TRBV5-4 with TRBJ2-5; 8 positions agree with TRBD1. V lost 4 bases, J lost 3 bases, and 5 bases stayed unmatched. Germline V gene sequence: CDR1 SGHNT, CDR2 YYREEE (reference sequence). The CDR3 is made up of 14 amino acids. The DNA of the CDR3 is TGTGCCAGCAGCCCAGCGGACAGGGAAGAGACCCAGTACTTC. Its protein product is CASSPADREETQYF.

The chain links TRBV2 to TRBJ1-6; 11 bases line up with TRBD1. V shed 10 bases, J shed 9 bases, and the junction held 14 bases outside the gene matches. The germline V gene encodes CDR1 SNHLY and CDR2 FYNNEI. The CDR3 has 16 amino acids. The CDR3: CAIPQIFGTGGSPLHF. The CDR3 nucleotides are TGTGCCATCCCCCAGATATTCGGGACAGGGGGTTCACCCCTCCACTTT.

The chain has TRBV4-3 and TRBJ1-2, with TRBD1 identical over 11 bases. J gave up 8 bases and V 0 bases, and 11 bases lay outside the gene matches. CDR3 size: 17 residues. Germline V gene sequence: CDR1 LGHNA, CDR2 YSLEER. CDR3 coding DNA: TGCGCCAGCAGCCAAGATATAGGACGGGACAGGGGGAAAGGCTACACCTTC. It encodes CASSQDIGRDRGKGYTF.

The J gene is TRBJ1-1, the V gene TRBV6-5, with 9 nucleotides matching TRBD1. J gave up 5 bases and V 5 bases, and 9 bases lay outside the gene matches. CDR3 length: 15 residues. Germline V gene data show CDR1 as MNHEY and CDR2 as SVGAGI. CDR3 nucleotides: TGTGCCAGCAGTACAACGGACAGGGGCTGGACTGAAGCTTTCTTT. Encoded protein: CASSTTDRGWTEAFF.

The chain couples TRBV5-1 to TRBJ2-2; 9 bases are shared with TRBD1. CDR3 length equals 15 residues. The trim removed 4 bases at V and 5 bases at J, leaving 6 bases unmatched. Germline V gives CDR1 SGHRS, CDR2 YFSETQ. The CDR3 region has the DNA TGCGCCAGCAGCCCCGGGACAGGGCGGACCGGGGAGCTGTTTTTT. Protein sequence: CASSPGTGRTGELFF.

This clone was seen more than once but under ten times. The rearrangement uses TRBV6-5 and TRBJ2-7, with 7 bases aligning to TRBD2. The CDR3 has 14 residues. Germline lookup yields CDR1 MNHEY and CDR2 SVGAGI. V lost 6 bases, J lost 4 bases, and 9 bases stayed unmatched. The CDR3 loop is CASSRGVSGYEQYF. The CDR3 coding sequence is TGTGCCAGCAGCCGTGGCGTTAGCGGGTACGAGCAGTACTTC.

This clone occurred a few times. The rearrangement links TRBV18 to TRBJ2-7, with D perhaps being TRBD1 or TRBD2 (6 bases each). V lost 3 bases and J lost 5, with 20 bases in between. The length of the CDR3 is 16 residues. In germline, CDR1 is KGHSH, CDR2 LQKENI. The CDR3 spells CASSPGWGALSNEQYF. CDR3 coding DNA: TGTGCCAGCTCACCCGGGTGGGGGGCACTTAGCAACGAGCAGTACTTC. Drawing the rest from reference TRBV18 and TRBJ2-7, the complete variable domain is NAGVMQNPRHLVRRRGQEARLRCSPMKGHSHVYWYRQLPEEGLKFMVYLQKENIIDESGMPKERFSAEFPKEGPSILRIQQVVRGDSAAYFCASSPGWGALSNEQYFGPGTRLTVT.

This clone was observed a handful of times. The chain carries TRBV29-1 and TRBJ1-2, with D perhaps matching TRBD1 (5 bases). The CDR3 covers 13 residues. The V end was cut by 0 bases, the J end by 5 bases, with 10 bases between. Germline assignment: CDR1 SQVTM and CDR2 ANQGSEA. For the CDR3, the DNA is TGCAGCGTTGAAGACAGGGAGGGGTATGGCTACACCTTC. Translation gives CSVEDREGYGYTF. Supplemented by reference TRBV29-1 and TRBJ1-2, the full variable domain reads SAVISQKPSRDICQRGTSLTIQCQVDSQVTMMFWYRQQPGQSLTLIATANQGSEATYESGFVIDKFPISRPNLTFSTLTVSNMSPEDSSIYLCSVEDREGYGYTFGSGTRLTVV.

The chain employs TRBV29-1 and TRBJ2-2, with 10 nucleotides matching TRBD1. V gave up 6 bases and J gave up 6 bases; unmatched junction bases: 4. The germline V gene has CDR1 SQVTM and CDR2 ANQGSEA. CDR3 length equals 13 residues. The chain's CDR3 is CSVGTGEAGELFF. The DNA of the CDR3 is TGCAGCGTGGGGACAGGGGAAGCCGGGGAGCTGTTTTTT.

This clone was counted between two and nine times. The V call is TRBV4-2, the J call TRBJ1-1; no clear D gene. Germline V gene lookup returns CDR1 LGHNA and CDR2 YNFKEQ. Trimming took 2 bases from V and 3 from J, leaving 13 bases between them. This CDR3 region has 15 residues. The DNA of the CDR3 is TGTGCCAGCAGCCAAAGAAGCGCCGTTCACACTGAAGCTTTCTTT. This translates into CASSQRSAVHTEAFF.

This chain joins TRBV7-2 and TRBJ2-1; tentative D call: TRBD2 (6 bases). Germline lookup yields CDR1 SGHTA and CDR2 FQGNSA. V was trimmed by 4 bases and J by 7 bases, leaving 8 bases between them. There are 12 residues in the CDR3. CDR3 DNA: TGTGCCAGCAGCTCCCGGGGGAATGAGCAGTTCTTC. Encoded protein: CASSSRGNEQFF.

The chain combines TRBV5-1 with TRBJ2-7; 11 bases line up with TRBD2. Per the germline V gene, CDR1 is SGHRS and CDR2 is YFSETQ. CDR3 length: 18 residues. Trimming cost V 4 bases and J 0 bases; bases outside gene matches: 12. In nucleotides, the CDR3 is TGCGCCAGCAGCCACGGTAGGCTAGCGGGGGGTAGCTCCTACGAGCAGTACTTC. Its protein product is CASSHGRLAGGSSYEQYF.

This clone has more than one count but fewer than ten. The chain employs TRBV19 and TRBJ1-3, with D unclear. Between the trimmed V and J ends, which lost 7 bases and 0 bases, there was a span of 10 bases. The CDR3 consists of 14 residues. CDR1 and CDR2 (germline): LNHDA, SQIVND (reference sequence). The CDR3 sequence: CASMVQSSGNTIYF. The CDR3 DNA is TGTGCCAGTATGGTCCAGAGCTCTGGAAACACCATATATTTT.

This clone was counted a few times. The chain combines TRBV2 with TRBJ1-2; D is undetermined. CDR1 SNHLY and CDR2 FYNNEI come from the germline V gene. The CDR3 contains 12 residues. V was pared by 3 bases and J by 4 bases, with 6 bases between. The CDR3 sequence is CASSDTVYGYTF. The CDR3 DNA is TGTGCCAGCAGTGATACCGTCTATGGCTACACCTTC.

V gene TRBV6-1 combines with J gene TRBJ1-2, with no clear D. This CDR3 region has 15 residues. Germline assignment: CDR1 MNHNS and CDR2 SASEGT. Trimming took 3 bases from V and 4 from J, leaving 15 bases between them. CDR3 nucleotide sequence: TGTGCCAGCAGTGACACGGTCGGACCCGGCTATGGCTACACCTTC. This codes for CASSDTVGPGYGYTF.

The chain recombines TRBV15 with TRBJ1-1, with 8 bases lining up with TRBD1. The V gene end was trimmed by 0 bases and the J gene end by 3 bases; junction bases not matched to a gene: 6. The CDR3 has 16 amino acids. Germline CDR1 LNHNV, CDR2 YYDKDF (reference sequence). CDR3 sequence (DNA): TGTGCCACCAGCAGAGATATCAGGGGGCCGCACACTGAAGCTTTCTTT. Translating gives CATSRDIRGPHTEAFF.

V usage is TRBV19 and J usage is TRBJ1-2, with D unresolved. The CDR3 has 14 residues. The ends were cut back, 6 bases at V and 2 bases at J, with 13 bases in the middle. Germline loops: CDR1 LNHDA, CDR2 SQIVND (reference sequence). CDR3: CASRPWTGNYGYTF. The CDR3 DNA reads TGTGCCAGTAGGCCTTGGACGGGCAACTATGGCTACACCTTC.

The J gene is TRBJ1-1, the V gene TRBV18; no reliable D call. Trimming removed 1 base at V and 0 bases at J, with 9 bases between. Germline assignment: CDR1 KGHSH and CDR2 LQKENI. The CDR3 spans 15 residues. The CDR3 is CASSPLGVLNTEAFF. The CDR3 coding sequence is TGTGCCAGCTCACCACTAGGCGTTTTGAACACTGAAGCTTTCTTT.

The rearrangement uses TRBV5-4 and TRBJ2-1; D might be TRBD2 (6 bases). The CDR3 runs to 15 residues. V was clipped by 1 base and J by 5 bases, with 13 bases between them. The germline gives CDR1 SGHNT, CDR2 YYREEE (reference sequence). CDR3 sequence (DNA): TGTGCCAGCAGCTTGACGGGAGTCGGTCACAATGAGCAGTTCTTC. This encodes CASSLTGVGHNEQFF. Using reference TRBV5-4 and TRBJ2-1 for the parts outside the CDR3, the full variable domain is ETGVTQSPTHLIKTRGQQVTLRCSSQSGHNTVSWYQQALGQGPQFIFQYYREEENGRGNFPPRFSGLQFPNYSSELNVNALELDDSALYLCASSLTGVGHNEQFFGPGTRLTVL.

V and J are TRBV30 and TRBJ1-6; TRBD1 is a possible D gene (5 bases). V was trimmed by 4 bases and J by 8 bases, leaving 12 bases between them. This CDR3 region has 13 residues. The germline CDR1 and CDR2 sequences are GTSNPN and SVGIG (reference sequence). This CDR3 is CAWTGRADSPLHF. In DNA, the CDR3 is TGTGCCTGGACAGGGAGAGCCGATTCACCCCTCCACTTT.

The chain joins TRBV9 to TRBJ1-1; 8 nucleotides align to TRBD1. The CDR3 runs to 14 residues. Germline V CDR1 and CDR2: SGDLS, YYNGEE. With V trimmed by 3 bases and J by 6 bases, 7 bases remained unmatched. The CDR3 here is CASSALDRGAEAFF. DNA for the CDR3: TGTGCCAGCAGCGCCTTAGACAGGGGCGCTGAAGCTTTCTTT.

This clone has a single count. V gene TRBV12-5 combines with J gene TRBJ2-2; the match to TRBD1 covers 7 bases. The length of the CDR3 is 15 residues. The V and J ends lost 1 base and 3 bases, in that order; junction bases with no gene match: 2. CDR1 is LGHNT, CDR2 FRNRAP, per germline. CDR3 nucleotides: TGTGCTAGTGGTTTGGGACAGGGCGACACCGGGGAGCTGTTTTTT. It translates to CASGLGQGDTGELFF.